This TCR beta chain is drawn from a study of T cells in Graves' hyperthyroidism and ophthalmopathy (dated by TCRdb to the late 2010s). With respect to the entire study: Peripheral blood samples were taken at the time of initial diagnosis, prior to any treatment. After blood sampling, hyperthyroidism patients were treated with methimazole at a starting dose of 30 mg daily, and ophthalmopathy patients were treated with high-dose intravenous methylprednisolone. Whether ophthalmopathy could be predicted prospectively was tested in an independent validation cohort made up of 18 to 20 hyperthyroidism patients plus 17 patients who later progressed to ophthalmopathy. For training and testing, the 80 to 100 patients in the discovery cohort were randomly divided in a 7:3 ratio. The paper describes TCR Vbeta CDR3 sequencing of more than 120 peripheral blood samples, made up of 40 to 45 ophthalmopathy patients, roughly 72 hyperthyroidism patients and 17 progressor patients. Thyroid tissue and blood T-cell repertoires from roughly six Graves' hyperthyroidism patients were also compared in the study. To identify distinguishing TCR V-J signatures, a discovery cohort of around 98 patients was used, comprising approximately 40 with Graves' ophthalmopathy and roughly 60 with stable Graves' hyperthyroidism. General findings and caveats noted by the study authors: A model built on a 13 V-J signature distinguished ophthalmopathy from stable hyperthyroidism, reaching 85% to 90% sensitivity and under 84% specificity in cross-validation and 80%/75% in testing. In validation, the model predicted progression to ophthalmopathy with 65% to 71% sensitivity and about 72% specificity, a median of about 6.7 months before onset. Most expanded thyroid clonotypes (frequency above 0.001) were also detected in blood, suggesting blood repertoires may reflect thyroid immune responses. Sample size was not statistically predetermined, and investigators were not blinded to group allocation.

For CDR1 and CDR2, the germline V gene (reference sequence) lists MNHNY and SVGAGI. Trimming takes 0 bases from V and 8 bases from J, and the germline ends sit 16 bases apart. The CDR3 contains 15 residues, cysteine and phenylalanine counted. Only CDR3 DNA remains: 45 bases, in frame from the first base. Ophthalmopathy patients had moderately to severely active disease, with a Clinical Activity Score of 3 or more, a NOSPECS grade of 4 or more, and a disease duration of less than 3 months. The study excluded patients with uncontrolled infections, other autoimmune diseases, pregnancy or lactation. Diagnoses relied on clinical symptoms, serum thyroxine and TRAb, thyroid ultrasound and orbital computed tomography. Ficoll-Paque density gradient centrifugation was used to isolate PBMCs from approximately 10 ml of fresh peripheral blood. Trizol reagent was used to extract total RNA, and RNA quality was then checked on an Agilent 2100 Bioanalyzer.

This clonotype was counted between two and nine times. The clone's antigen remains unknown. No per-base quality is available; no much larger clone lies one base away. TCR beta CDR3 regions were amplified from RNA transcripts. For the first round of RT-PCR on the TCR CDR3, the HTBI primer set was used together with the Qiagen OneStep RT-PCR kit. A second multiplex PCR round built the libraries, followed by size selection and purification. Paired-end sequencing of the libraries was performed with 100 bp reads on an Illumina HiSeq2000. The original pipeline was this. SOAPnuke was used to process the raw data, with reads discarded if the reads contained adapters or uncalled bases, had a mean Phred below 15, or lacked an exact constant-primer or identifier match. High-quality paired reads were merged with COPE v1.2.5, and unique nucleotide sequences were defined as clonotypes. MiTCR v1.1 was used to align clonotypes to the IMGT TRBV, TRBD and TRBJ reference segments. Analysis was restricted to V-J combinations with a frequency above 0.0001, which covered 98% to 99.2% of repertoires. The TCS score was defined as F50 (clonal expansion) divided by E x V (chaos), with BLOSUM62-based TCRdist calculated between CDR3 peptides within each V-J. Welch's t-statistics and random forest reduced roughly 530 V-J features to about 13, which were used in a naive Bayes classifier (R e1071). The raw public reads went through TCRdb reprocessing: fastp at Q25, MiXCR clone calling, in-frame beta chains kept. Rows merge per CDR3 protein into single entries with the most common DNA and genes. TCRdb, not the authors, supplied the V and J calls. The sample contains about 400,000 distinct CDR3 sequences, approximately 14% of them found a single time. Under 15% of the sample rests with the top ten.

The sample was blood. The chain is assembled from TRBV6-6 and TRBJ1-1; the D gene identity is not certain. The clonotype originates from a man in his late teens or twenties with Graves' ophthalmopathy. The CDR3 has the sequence CASSYSNFILGEAFF. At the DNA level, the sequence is TGTGCCAGCAGTTACTCTAATTTTATCTTAGGGGAAGCTTTCTTT.